These 22 T cell receptor beta chains share one sample of origin, sequenced in a study of T cell repertoires in cytomegalovirus infection. MiXCR, run by TCRdb on the reads, gives a single entry per CDR3 protein. Of 250,000 to 400,000 distinct CDR3 sequences in the sample, roughly 25% are singletons; the top ten hold about 14%. No cognate antigen is known for these TCRs. The sequencing used cultured PBMCs, collected from culture after CMV antigen stimulation. The receptors were gathered from a human donor in good health (CMV status not recorded). Some clones in this sample may be carry-over from other donors' samples.

This clonotype showed up just a few times. The chain uses TRBV19 and TRBJ2-7, with TRBD2 identical over 11 bases. The CDR3 totals 14 residues. V shed 5 bases and J 3 bases; nucleotides not matched to a gene: 3. Germline V gene lookup returns CDR1 LNHDA and CDR2 SQIVND (reference sequence). Here the CDR3 reads CASSVAGGNYEQYF. CDR3 bases: TGTGCCAGTAGTGTAGCGGGAGGGAACTACGAGCAGTACTTC.

This clonotype was seen ten or more times. The gene calls are TRBV7-2 and TRBJ1-2; maybe TRBD1 (5 bases). CDR3 size: 15 residues. Germline V lookup: CDR1 SGHTA, CDR2 FQGNSA. V lost 1 base, J lost 4 bases, and 13 bases lay in between. CDR3 sequence: CASSLETVTGYGYTF. For the CDR3, the DNA is TGTGCCAGCAGCTTAGAGACAGTAACGGGCTATGGCTACACCTTC.

This clonotype occurred a few times. This sequence joins TRBV4-1 and TRBJ1-5, with a possible D match to TRBD1 (5 bases). Germline V gene data show CDR1 as MGHRA and CDR2 as YSYEKL. There are 15 residues in the CDR3. Between the trimmed V and J ends, which lost 1 base and 7 bases, there was a span of 14 bases. The CDR3 spells CASSQGMQGGQPQHF. As DNA, the CDR3 is TGCGCCAGCAGCCAAGGGATGCAGGGAGGGCAGCCCCAGCATTTT.

This CDR3 is CASSLDYRADYGYTF. In DNA form, the CDR3 reads TGTGCCAGCAGCTTAGACTACAGGGCGGACTATGGCTACACCTTC. The chain joins TRBV7-2 to TRBJ1-2; possibly TRBD1 for D (6 bases). The CDR3 spans 15 residues. Trimming removed 1 base at V and 3 bases at J, with 12 bases between. Germline loops: CDR1 SGHTA, CDR2 FQGNSA.

This clonotype appeared a few times. The chain joins TRBV7-2 to TRBJ2-1; 14 bases line up with TRBD2. Germline CDR1 reads SGHTA; CDR2 reads FQGNSA. CDR3 size: 15 residues. V lost 5 bases and J lost 8; bases outside the gene matches: 5. The CDR3 protein is CASSPRLAGGHEQFF. The CDR3 nucleotides are TGTGCCAGCAGCCCTCGACTAGCGGGAGGGCATGAGCAGTTCTTC.

This clonotype showed up many times. The chain links TRBV7-2 to TRBJ2-5; the D is unclear. Germline V CDR1 and CDR2: SGHTA, FQGNSA. The CDR3 is 14 amino acids. Trimming cost V 0 bases and J 5 bases, with 10 bases left between them. CDR3 residues: CASSLARTVETQYF. In DNA form, the CDR3 reads TGTGCCAGCAGCTTAGCGCGGACGGTCGAGACCCAGTACTTC.

The chain uses TRBV6-2 or TRBV6-3 and TRBJ2-3, with D possibly being TRBD2 (5 bases). CDR1 is MNHEY, CDR2 SVGEGT, per germline. This CDR3 has 14 residues. V dropped 1 base and J dropped 3 bases, with 8 bases sitting between them. The CDR3 nucleotides read TGTGCCAGCAGTTACTTTGGCGGGACAGATACGCAGTATTTT. Translated: CASSYFGGTDTQYF.

In DNA, the CDR3 is TGTGCCAGCAGCTTAAGAGGTTGGGCAGGGTCGAACACCGGGGAGCTGTTTTTT. Amino acids: CASSLRGWAGSNTGELFF. The chain has TRBV11-3 and TRBJ2-2; TRBD1 is a possible D gene (5 bases). The V gene lost 2 bases and the J gene lost 0 bases, with 16 bases spanning the gap. The CDR3 consists of 18 residues. Germline loops: CDR1 SGHNT, CDR2 YENEEA.

In its sample, this clonotype was seen a few times. V gene TRBV7-9 combines with J gene TRBJ2-5; TRBD1 matches 9 bases. Germline-derived CDR1 and CDR2 are SEHNR and FQNEAQ (reference sequence). The CDR3 totals 15 residues. V shed 3 bases, J shed 4 bases, and the junction held 6 bases outside the gene matches. CDR3 sequence reads: CASSLEQGALETQYF. Here the CDR3 DNA reads TGTGCCAGCAGCTTGGAACAGGGGGCATTAGAGACCCAGTACTTC.

This rearrangement joins TRBV6-1 to TRBJ1-5; D is undetermined. Trimming removed 2 bases at V and 2 bases at J, with 10 bases between. The CDR3 runs 15 residues. Germline V gene sequence: CDR1 MNHNS, CDR2 SASEGT. The CDR3 loop reads CASSENGFGNQPQHF. The CDR3 nucleotides read TGTGCCAGCAGTGAAAACGGGTTCGGCAATCAGCCCCAGCATTTT.

This clonotype was found a few times. This CDR3 is CASRPTGYEAFF. CDR3 DNA sequence: TGTGCCAGCAGGCCGACAGGGTATGAAGCTTTCTTT. The chain couples TRBV7-9 to TRBJ1-1, with 7 positions matching TRBD1. CDR3 length: 12 residues. The V gene's germline CDR1 is SEHNR and CDR2 FQNEAQ (reference sequence). The V segment lost 6 bases and the J segment 7 bases; nucleotides outside the gene matches: 5.

Of note for this clonotype: A much bigger clone sits one base away, suggesting this may be a read error. The rearrangement uses TRBV6-1 and TRBJ2-7; no definite D call. Germline lookup yields CDR1 MNHNS and CDR2 SASEGT. With 5 bases removed from V and 6 bases from J, the gap between germline ends came to 14 bases. The CDR3 loop spans 13 amino acids. The chain's CDR3 is CASSSRSAGEQYF. Here the CDR3 DNA reads TGTGCCAGCAGTTCCCGGTCGGCCGGCGAGCAGTACTTC.

The J gene is TRBJ2-4, the V gene TRBV29-1; 9 bases map to TRBD1. V trimming: 4 bases; J trimming: 9 bases; junction bases outside the gene matches: 4. Germline CDR1 SQVTM, CDR2 ANQGSEA. This CDR3 has 12 residues. The CDR3 sequence: CSVGTGEGIQYF. The CDR3 bases are TGCAGCGTTGGGACAGGGGAAGGCATTCAGTACTTC. The full variable domain, completed using reference TRBV29-1 and TRBJ2-4, is SAVISQKPSRDICQRGTSLTIQCQVDSQVTMMFWYRQQPGQSLTLIATANQGSEATYESGFVIDKFPISRPNLTFSTLTVSNMSPEDSSIYLCSVGTGEGIQYFGAGTRLSVL.

The chain employs TRBV12-3 or TRBV12-4 and TRBJ1-2; no firm D call. V was clipped by 5 bases and J by 2 bases, with 15 bases between them. The CDR3 extends over 15 amino acids. CDR3 DNA: TGTGCCAGCAGTCCTGCTCCCAACCCAAACTATGGCTACACCTTC. Amino acids: CASSPAPNPNYGYTF.

The genes are TRBV28 and TRBJ2-7, with 8 positions matching TRBD2. J gave up 4 bases and V 5 bases, and 7 bases lay outside the gene matches. The CDR3 length is 14 residues. Germline lookup yields CDR1 MDHEN and CDR2 SYDVKM. CDR3 in DNA: TGTGCCAGCAGTCTTAGCGGGAAATGGTACGAGCAGTACTTC. Translated, it gives CASSLSGKWYEQYF.

This clonotype appeared many times. The CDR3 reads CSGRTSGSNYRSYNEQFF. CDR3 coding DNA: TGCAGCGGACGGACTAGCGGGAGTAACTACAGGTCCTACAATGAGCAGTTCTTC. The V and J genes are TRBV29-1 and TRBJ2-1; 13 positions match TRBD2. The trim removed 7 bases at V and 1 base at J, leaving 13 bases unmatched. The CDR3 spans 18 residues. The germline V gene has CDR1 SQVTM and CDR2 ANQGSEA.

The chain links TRBV19 to TRBJ1-1; D may be TRBD1 (6 bases). Trimming left V 7 bases short and J 3 bases short, with 9 bases between. The CDR3 runs 12 residues. CDR1 LNHDA and CDR2 SQIVND come from the germline V gene (reference sequence). CDR3 nucleotide sequence: TGTGCCAGTAACGGACAGTACACTGAAGCTTTCTTT. Translating gives CASNGQYTEAFF.

The chain combines TRBV7-9 with TRBJ2-3; 11 nucleotides match TRBD2. The CDR3 extends over 15 amino acids. Trimming took 7 bases from V and 3 from J; bases not matched to a gene: 6. The V gene's germline CDR1 is SEHNR and CDR2 FQNEAQ (reference sequence). The CDR3 protein is CASIALAGGTDTQYF. The CDR3 DNA is TGTGCCAGCATCGCCCTAGCGGGAGGTACAGATACGCAGTATTTT.

This clonotype was seen ten or more times. The gene calls are TRBV7-2 and TRBJ2-2; perhaps TRBD2 as D (5 bases). Germline V CDR1 and CDR2: SGHTA, FQGNSA. The CDR3 contains 14 residues. Deletions cut 3 bases from V and 5 bases from J, with 10 bases between. CDR3 in amino acids: CASSFEGDTGELFF. CDR3 bases: TGTGCCAGCAGCTTTGAGGGAGATACCGGGGAGCTGTTTTTT.

This clonotype has a handful of counts. V is TRBV19 and J is TRBJ1-1, with D possibly matching TRBD1 (6 bases). The V gene's germline CDR1 is LNHDA and CDR2 SQIVND (reference sequence). The V end lost 8 bases, the J end lost 0 bases, and 13 bases lay between the germline ends. The CDR3 totals 14 residues. Here the CDR3 DNA reads TGTGCCAGTGAATCGGGACAATTGAACACTGAAGCTTTCTTT. As protein: CASESGQLNTEAFF.

The chain uses TRBV25-1 and TRBJ2-2, with D perhaps TRBD2 (6 bases). CDR3 length: 14 residues. CDR1 and CDR2 (germline): MGHDK, SYGVNS. V lost 7 bases and J 5 bases, leaving 14 bases between the germline ends. CDR3 loop: CASMRRGLTGELFF. The CDR3 coding sequence is TGTGCCAGCATGCGGAGGGGATTGACCGGGGAGCTGTTTTTT.

The V call is TRBV6-2 or TRBV6-3, the J call TRBJ2-7; TRBD2 agrees at 10 bases. Trimming removed 6 bases from V and 3 bases from J; junction bases left unmatched: 20. The length of the CDR3 is 19 residues. The germline CDR1 and CDR2 sequences are MNHEY and SVGEGT. The CDR3 region is CASSYKSGLARPNDYEQYF. The CDR3, as DNA: TGTGCCAGCAGCTACAAATCGGGACTAGCGAGACCGAATGACTACGAGCAGTACTTC.